This TCR beta chain originates from a study of blood T cell repertoires in COVID-19. Study-level information: Samples of COVID-19 (acute and convalescent) were obtained from the United States, Italy and Spain. T cells, B-cell-depleted T cells, or PBMCs supplied cDNA or gDNA.

CDR3 length: 15 residues. CDR1 and CDR2 (germline): MNHEY, SVGEGT. Trimming at V came to 6 bases and at J to 1 base, leaving 7 bases not matched to a gene. Authors' processing steps: The assay estimated nucleated cells by amplifying reference gene primers. The protocol was immunoSEQ multiplex PCR, while the TCRdb copy is restricted to in-frame clones and leaves out a portion. V and J calls and clone size are copied from that table; D and trimming were computed from the DNA. The data hold about 250,000 clones, with roughly 88% observed a single time. What was sequenced was peripheral blood. The chain combines TRBV6-2 or TRBV6-3 with TRBJ1-1; TRBD1 aligns across 8 bases. The receptor comes from a man older than 75 with acute or convalescent COVID-19. As DNA, the CDR3 is TGTGCCAGCAGCCCACAGGGGGTTTCGAACACTGAAGCTTTCTTT. Translated: CASSPQGVSNTEAFF.